The source of this TCR beta chain is a study of T cells in Graves' hyperthyroidism and ophthalmopathy. General observations from the study: Most clonotypes expanded in thyroid above 0.001 were likewise present in blood.

What was amplified from RNA transcripts were TCR beta CDR3 regions. The HTBI set primed first-round TCR CDR3 RT-PCR. TCRdb re-called the multiplex PCR reads through MiXCR, storing one row per CDR3 protein. The top ten clones hold approximately 15% of a sample with hundreds of thousands of distinct CDR3 sequences, around 19% of them seen once. A word on this clonotype: The antigen is not known.

The study enrolled patients aged 18 to 65 with newly diagnosed hyperthyroidism of under 2 months' duration. This clonotype originated in a woman between 45 and 65 years old with Graves' hyperthyroidism that later progressed to Graves' ophthalmopathy. Sequencing input: blood.

CDR3 loop: CASRSRDRGDYGYTF. The CDR3 DNA sequence: TGTGCCAGCAGAAGCCGGGACAGGGGGGACTATGGCTACACCTTC. The chain has TRBV6-1 and TRBJ1-2; 11 bases align to TRBD1. J lost 3 bases, V lost 6 bases, and 6 bases had no gene match. The CDR3 runs to 15 residues. The germline CDR1 and CDR2 sequences are MNHNS and SASEGT.